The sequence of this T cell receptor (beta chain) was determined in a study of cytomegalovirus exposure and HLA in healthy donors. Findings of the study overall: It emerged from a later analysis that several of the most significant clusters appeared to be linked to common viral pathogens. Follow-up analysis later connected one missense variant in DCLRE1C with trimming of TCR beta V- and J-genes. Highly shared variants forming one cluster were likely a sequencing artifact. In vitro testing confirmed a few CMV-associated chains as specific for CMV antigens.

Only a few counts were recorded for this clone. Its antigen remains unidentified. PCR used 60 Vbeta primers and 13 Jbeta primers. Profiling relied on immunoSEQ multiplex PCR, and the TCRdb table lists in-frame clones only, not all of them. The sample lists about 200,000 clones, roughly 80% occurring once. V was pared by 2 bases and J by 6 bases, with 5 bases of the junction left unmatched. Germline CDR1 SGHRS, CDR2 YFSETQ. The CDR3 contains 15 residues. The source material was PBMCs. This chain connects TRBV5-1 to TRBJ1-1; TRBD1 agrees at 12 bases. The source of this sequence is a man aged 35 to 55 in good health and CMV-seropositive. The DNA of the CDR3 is TGCGCCAGCAGCTTTTCCGGGACAGGGGGCCCTGAAGCTTTCTTT. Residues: CASSFSGTGGPEAFF. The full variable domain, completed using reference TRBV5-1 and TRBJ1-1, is KAGVTQTPRYLIKTRGQQVTLSCSPISGHRSVSWYQQTPGQGLQFLFEYFSETQRNKGNFPGRFSGRQFSNSRSEMNVSTLELGDSALYLCASSFSGTGGPEAFFGQGTRLTVV.